These 9 T cell receptor beta chains originate from one sample sequenced in a study of blood T cell repertoires in COVID-19. Here immunoSEQ multiplex PCR was the method, and the copy in TCRdb shows in-frame clones only, minus some. Altogether under 100,000 clones are present, approximately 88% being singletons, with the ten largest covering 3% to 4%. The specimen sequenced was peripheral blood. All receptors derive from a woman aged 70 to 79 with acute or convalescent COVID-19.

The chain joins TRBV5-1 to TRBJ2-2, with D possibly TRBD1 on 6 matching bases. The germline gives CDR1 SGHRS, CDR2 YFSETQ. V lost 5 bases to trimming and J lost 7 bases, with 9 bases between them. This CDR3 region has 12 residues. In DNA, the CDR3 is TGCGCCAGCAGTCTAGGGGGCGGGGAGCTGTTTTTT. It codes for CASSLGGGELFF.

V and J are TRBV27 and TRBJ2-3; possible D gene TRBD2, 5 bases. CDR3 length: 16 amino acids. Trimming shortened V by 4 bases and J by 4 bases, and 18 bases separated the two germline ends. Germline V lookup: CDR1 MNHEY, CDR2 SMNVEV (reference sequence). Here the CDR3 reads CASSSFGRGSADTQYF. The CDR3 DNA follows: TGTGCCAGCAGTTCTTTCGGCCGGGGTTCGGCAGATACGCAGTATTTT.

The chain recombines TRBV6-5 with TRBJ2-7, with D possibly being TRBD2 (5 bases). Germline CDR1 reads MNHEY; CDR2 reads SVGAGI. V dropped 9 bases and J dropped 3 bases, with 12 bases sitting between them. This CDR3 is built from 12 residues. In DNA, the CDR3 is TGTGCCAGTTACGGGGTCGGCTACGAGCAGTACGTC. Translated: CASYGVGYEQYV.

The gene calls are TRBV3-1 (or the pseudogene TRBV3-2) and TRBJ2-3, with D perhaps TRBD1 (5 bases). The germline gives CDR1 LGHDT, CDR2 YNNKEL (reference sequence). V was pared by 0 bases and J by 8 bases, with 9 bases between. This CDR3 region has 13 residues. The CDR3, as DNA: TGTGCCAGCAGCCAAGACCGACAGACTACGCAGTATTTT. This sequence encodes CASSQDRQTTQYF.

The V gene is TRBV18, the J gene TRBJ1-6; 9 positions agree with TRBD1. Germline CDR1 is KGHSH and CDR2 is LQKENI. The CDR3 has 13 residues. V lost 4 bases and J lost 11; bases outside the gene matches: 3. The CDR3 is CASSQDRGAPLHF. The CDR3 DNA is TGTGCCAGCTCACAGGACAGGGGAGCACCCCTCCACTTT.

The rearrangement links TRBV7-9 to TRBJ1-5; D is perhaps TRBD1 (5 bases). Trimming stripped 7 bases from V and 4 bases from J, with 17 bases between. This CDR3 contains 15 residues. Looked up from germline, CDR1 is SEHNR and CDR2 is FQNEAQ (reference sequence). The CDR3 coding sequence is TGTGCCAGCACCCCCAGCGGGGGACGAAATCAGCCCCAGCATTTT. This encodes CASTPSGGRNQPQHF.

The gene calls are TRBV12-1 and TRBJ2-1; the table's D call of TRBD2 was not tested on the DNA. TRBV12-1 is described as a pseudogene. There are 20 residues in the CDR3. CDR3 loop: CASSMGLAGALRSSYNEQFF. The CDR3 DNA follows: TGTGCCAGCAGCATGGGACTAGCGGGGGCCTTGCGAAGCTCCTACAATGAGCAGTTCTTC.

This clone was counted only a few times. This chain connects TRBV6-6 to TRBJ2-2; D not certain. V dropped 5 bases and J dropped 1 base, with 11 bases sitting between them. The CDR3 extends over 15 amino acids. Germline-derived CDR1 and CDR2 are MNHNY and SVGAGI (reference sequence). The chain's CDR3 is CASSPEMLNTGELFF. The CDR3, as DNA: TGTGCCAGCAGTCCCGAGATGTTGAACACCGGGGAGCTGTTTTTT.

The chain uses TRBV5-1 and TRBJ2-7, with a possible D match to TRBD2 (5 bases). Trimming left V 4 bases short and J 3 bases short, with 11 bases between. The CDR3 has 13 amino acids. The germline V gene has CDR1 SGHRS and CDR2 YFSETQ. The CDR3, as DNA: TGCGCCAGCAGCCCAGACTACTACTACGAGCAGTACTTC. Its protein is CASSPDYYYEQYF.